Shown below are 28 T cell receptor beta chains from a single sample sequenced in a study of blood T cell repertoires in COVID-19 (dated by TCRdb to about 2020). Receptor amplification or capture employed the immunoSEQ multiplex PCR assay. Sourced from immuneACCESS, this table was stored by TCRdb with only in-frame sequences that have V and J called. A share of the clones is absent; for the studies checked, an unresolved V gene accounts for under half, and the remainder has no known explanation. This sample is represented by 150,000 to 200,000 clones; approximately 80% of them were singletons. Approximately 10% of the sample lies in the top ten. The specimen sequenced was PBMCs or T cells enriched from blood (not recorded which). These receptors were taken from a man in his forties or fifties who had recovered from COVID-19.

The chain is built from TRBV2 and TRBJ1-4; TRBD1 agrees at 10 bases. This CDR3 comprises 15 residues. Germline trimming cut 8 bases from V and 1 base from J; bases unmatched to any gene: 4. Germline V gives CDR1 SNHLY, CDR2 FYNNEI. The CDR3 reads CASRDRGVTNEKLFF. CDR3 in DNA: TGTGCCAGCCGGGACAGGGGTGTAACTAATGAAAAACTGTTTTTT. Variable domain in full (rest from reference TRBV2 and TRBJ1-4): EPEVTQTPSHQVTQMGQEVILRCVPISNHLYFYWYRQILGQKVEFLVSFYNNEISEKSEIFDDQFSVERPDGSNFTLKIRSTKLEDSAMYFCASRDRGVTNEKLFFGSGTQLSVL.

This chain links TRBV28 with TRBJ2-7, with a tentative D call TRBD2 (6 bases). The CDR3 extends over 13 amino acids. V was cut by 10 bases and J by 3 bases, with 16 bases left in between. Germline V gene lookup returns CDR1 MDHEN and CDR2 SYDVKM. The CDR3 loop reads CATRLGGDYEQYF. The CDR3 DNA reads TGTGCCACCCGACTGGGGGGAGACTACGAGCAGTACTTC.

The DNA of the CDR3 is TGTGCCAGCAGCCCCGGGGACATCGGGAACATTCAGTACTTC. Residues: CASSPGDIGNIQYF. The chain has TRBV28 and TRBJ2-4, with D perhaps TRBD1 (6 bases). Trimming cost V 6 bases and J 7 bases, with 16 bases left between them. The CDR3 is 14 amino acids. Germline CDR1 and CDR2: MDHEN and SYDVKM.

The gene calls are TRBV25-1 and TRBJ1-4; 9 nucleotides agree with TRBD1. J gave up 6 bases and V 1 base, and 0 bases lay outside the gene matches. This CDR3 has 14 amino acids. CDR1 and CDR2 (germline): MGHDK, SYGVNS. The CDR3 here is CASSEWTGDEKLFF. CDR3 nucleotides: TGTGCCAGCAGTGAATGGACAGGGGATGAAAAACTGTTTTTT.

The V call is TRBV16, the J call TRBJ1-2, with a tentative D call TRBD1 (5 bases). Germline V CDR1 and CDR2: KGHSY, FQNENV. The CDR3 is 13 amino acids. Trimming removed 0 bases at V and 4 bases at J, with 6 bases between. As DNA, the CDR3 is TGTGCCAGCAGCCAATCGACAGCCTATGGCTACACCTTC. This encodes CASSQSTAYGYTF.

V gene TRBV2 combines with J gene TRBJ1-5; 10 bases are a match to TRBD1. This CDR3 contains 15 residues. The junction had 3 bases not matched to a gene; V was cut back by 6 bases and J by 1 base. Germline CDR1 reads SNHLY; CDR2 reads FYNNEI. This CDR3 is CASRGTGVSNQPQHF. CDR3 sequence (DNA): TGTGCCAGCAGGGGGACAGGGGTAAGCAATCAGCCCCAGCATTTT.

The chain is built from TRBV5-1 and TRBJ2-1; 7 bases agree with TRBD2. This CDR3 spans 15 amino acids. V lost 3 bases and J lost 4; bases outside the gene matches: 7. Germline-derived CDR1 and CDR2 are SGHRS and YFSETQ. The CDR3, as DNA: TGCGCCAGCAGCTCCGCTAGCGGAGGTTACAATGAGCAGTTCTTC. Residues: CASSSASGGYNEQFF.

The V call is TRBV10-3, the J call TRBJ2-5, with TRBD2 matching 12 bases. The J segment lost 1 base and the V segment lost 10 bases, leaving 7 bases of the junction unmatched. Germline loops: CDR1 ENHRY, CDR2 SYGVKD. The CDR3 length is 15 residues. The CDR3 DNA reads as TGTGCCAGCCGGACTAGCGGGACCACCCAAGAGACCCAGTACTTC. It yields the protein CASRTSGTTQETQYF.

This chain uses TRBV30 with TRBJ1-1; 8 bases map to TRBD1. This CDR3 spans 13 amino acids. The germline V gene has CDR1 GTSNPN and CDR2 SVGIG (reference sequence). V lost 5 bases and J lost 5; bases outside the gene matches: 7. CDR3 nucleotides: TGTGCCTGGGGAGGACAGGGAAGAACTGAAGCTTTCTTT. Translating it yields CAWGGQGRTEAFF.

The gene calls are TRBV20-1 and TRBJ1-5; 9 bases fit TRBD1. Germline values: CDR1 DFQATT, CDR2 SNEGSKA (reference sequence). V was clipped by 3 bases and J by 6 bases; unmatched bases: 9. There are 15 residues in the CDR3. In DNA, the CDR3 is TGCAGTGCTAGTCTCGGGACAGGGATCGGTCAGCCCCAGCATTTT. Its protein is CSASLGTGIGQPQHF.

The gene calls are TRBV5-4 and TRBJ2-4; D may be TRBD2 (6 bases). With 6 bases removed from V and 1 base from J, the gap between germline ends came to 14 bases. Per the germline V gene, CDR1 is SGHNT and CDR2 is YYREEE (reference sequence). There are 15 residues in the CDR3. The CDR3 spells CASTTTREAKNIQYF. CDR3 sequence (DNA): TGTGCCAGCACCACCACTCGGGAGGCCAAAAACATTCAGTACTTC.

The chain carries TRBV12-3 or TRBV12-4 and TRBJ2-7; no firm D call. V dropped 3 bases and J dropped 4 bases, with 4 bases sitting between them. The CDR3 contains 11 residues. The CDR3 nucleotides read TGTGCCAGCAGTTTCGGGTACGAGCAGTACTTC. It encodes CASSFGYEQYF.

The chain has TRBV9 and TRBJ1-6; D unresolved. This CDR3 region has 20 residues. V shed 7 bases and J shed 6 bases, with 32 bases lying between them. Germline assignment: CDR1 SGDLS and CDR2 YYNGEE. The CDR3 DNA reads TGTGCCAGCGCGACAATTATGGAGGGATCCGGCCGGTTGGCTAATTCACCCCTCCACTTT. This sequence encodes CASATIMEGSGRLANSPLHF.

This clone was detected a few times. The rearrangement links TRBV6-1 to TRBJ1-2, with a weak D call TRBD1 (5 bases). The CDR3 sequence is 14 residues long. V lost 2 bases and J lost 9, with 16 bases in between. Germline V gives CDR1 MNHNS, CDR2 SASEGT. The CDR3 DNA follows: TGTGCCAGCAGTGAATCTTTTACAGGTCGGAGCTACACCTTC. Its translation is CASSESFTGRSYTF.

This chain joins TRBV4-2 and TRBJ1-2; 8 bases map to TRBD1. This CDR3 region has 16 residues. V was clipped by 1 base and J by 3 bases; unmatched bases: 7. In germline, CDR1 is LGHNA, CDR2 YNFKEQ. CDR3 amino acids: CASSQAGTGSDYGYTF. The CDR3, as DNA: TGTGCCAGCAGCCAAGCGGGGACAGGCAGCGACTATGGCTACACCTTC.

The chain combines TRBV6-1 with TRBJ2-2; D possibly corresponds to TRBD1 (5 bases). Germline-derived CDR1 and CDR2 are MNHNS and SASEGT. The V gene lost 3 bases and the J gene lost 6 bases, with 14 bases spanning the gap. CDR3 length equals 15 residues. The CDR3 sequence is CASSEVARAAGELFF. CDR3 in DNA: TGTGCCAGCAGTGAGGTTGCCAGGGCCGCCGGGGAGCTGTTTTTT.

V gene TRBV5-1 combines with J gene TRBJ1-3, with D unresolved. Between the trimmed V and J ends, which lost 5 bases and 7 bases, there was a span of 13 bases. The CDR3 contains 13 residues. The germline gives CDR1 SGHRS, CDR2 YFSETQ. The CDR3 sequence: CASREDSGNTIYF. CDR3 nucleotide sequence: TGCGCCAGCAGGGAGGACTCGGGGAACACCATATATTTT.

The CDR3 here is CASSYNRDSSNQPQHF. The CDR3 DNA follows: TGCGCCAGCAGTTATAACCGGGACAGTAGCAATCAGCCCCAGCATTTT. The chain uses TRBV10-1 and TRBJ1-5; 7 nucleotides align to TRBD1. Germline V gives CDR1 WNHNN, CDR2 SYGVQD (reference sequence). Trimming took 5 bases from V and 0 from J; bases not matched to a gene: 7. This CDR3 comprises 16 residues.

This clone was detected once. V gene TRBV7-3 combines with J gene TRBJ2-1; 7 bases fit TRBD2. CDR3 length equals 17 residues. J lost 0 bases, V lost 3 bases, and 8 bases had no gene match. From germline, CDR1 is SGHTA and CDR2 FQGTGA. The CDR3 loop reads CASSFRSSGISYNEQFF. The CDR3 region has the DNA TGTGCCAGCAGCTTTCGGTCCAGCGGGATCTCCTACAATGAGCAGTTCTTC.

This clone has more than one count but fewer than ten. The gene calls are TRBV19 and TRBJ1-1, with a tentative D call TRBD1 (5 bases). CDR3 length: 17 amino acids. V was clipped by 7 bases and J by 0 bases, with 21 bases between them. Germline V CDR1 and CDR2: LNHDA, SQIVND (reference sequence). CDR3 sequence (DNA): TGTGCCAGTATATCGCGAACAGGCCTTAATTTGAACACTGAAGCTTTCTTT. Amino acids: CASISRTGLNLNTEAFF.

Note on this clone: The sample has other DNA sequences that encode this CDR3 too. V is TRBV27 and J is TRBJ1-2, with TRBD1 matching over 7 bases. The V gene's germline CDR1 is MNHEY and CDR2 SMNVEV (reference sequence). V was pared by 5 bases and J by 2 bases, with 5 bases of the junction left unmatched. The CDR3 spans 14 residues. Written as DNA, the CDR3 is TGTGCCAGCAGTCCCCGACAGGGAAACTATGGCTACACCTTC. Its translation: CASSPRQGNYGYTF.

The V gene is TRBV7-9, the J gene TRBJ1-2; 10 bases align to TRBD1. The V segment lost 5 bases and the J segment 3 bases; nucleotides outside the gene matches: 6. In germline, CDR1 is SEHNR, CDR2 FQNEAQ (reference sequence). This CDR3 has 15 residues. This CDR3 reads CASSLGTGAHYGYTF. The CDR3 coding sequence is TGTGCCAGCAGCCTCGGGACAGGGGCTCACTATGGCTACACCTTC.

This clone occurred once. The chain's CDR3 is CASSSLTGSSPLHF. For the CDR3, the DNA is TGTGCCAGCAGCTCGTTGACAGGGAGTTCACCCCTCCACTTT. The chain has TRBV11-1 and TRBJ1-6; 7 bases are shared with TRBD1. The CDR3 covers 14 residues. Germline CDR1 and CDR2: SGHAT and FQDESV (reference sequence). Trimming at V came to 4 bases and at J to 9 bases, leaving 6 bases not matched to a gene.

V and J are TRBV2 and TRBJ1-2; D not certain. The V gene lost 5 bases and the J gene lost 3 bases, with 10 bases spanning the gap. The germline gives CDR1 SNHLY, CDR2 FYNNEI. This CDR3 has 13 residues. The DNA of the CDR3 is TGTGCCAGCAGTCGCGACCAGGACTATGGCTACACCTTC. This translates into CASSRDQDYGYTF.

The V gene is TRBV6-5, the J gene TRBJ1-2; D is unresolved. V shed 0 bases and J shed 8 bases, with 10 bases lying between them. This CDR3 comprises 13 residues. Germline CDR1 reads MNHEY; CDR2 reads SVGAGI. CDR3 nucleotide sequence: TGTGCCAGCAGTTACTCCAGTGTGTCCGGCTACACCTTC. It specifies CASSYSSVSGYTF.

The chain combines TRBV7-2 with TRBJ2-2; no clear D gene. V was pared by 5 bases and J by 2 bases, with 6 bases between. Germline V CDR1 and CDR2: SGHTA, FQGNSA. The CDR3 extends over 13 amino acids. The CDR3 here is CASSLFNTGELFF. Written as DNA, the CDR3 is TGTGCCAGCAGCCTTTTTAACACCGGGGAGCTGTTTTTT.

The chain combines TRBV30 with TRBJ2-1; 9 bases match TRBD2. The V segment lost 0 bases and the J segment 8 bases; nucleotides outside the gene matches: 11. Germline V CDR1 and CDR2: GTSNPN, SVGIG (reference sequence). The CDR3 loop spans 16 amino acids. This CDR3 reads CAWSVRAGGWGDEQFF. In nucleotides, the CDR3 is TGTGCCTGGAGTGTACGAGCGGGGGGCTGGGGGGATGAGCAGTTCTTC. The variable domain in full, with the rest retrieved from reference TRBV30 and TRBJ2-1, is SQTIHQWPATLVQPVGSPLSLECTVEGTSNPNLYWYRQAAGRGLQLLFYSVGIGQISSEVPQNLSASRPQDRQFILSSKKLLLSDSGFYLCAWSVRAGGWGDEQFFGPGTRLTVL.

CDR3 DNA sequence: TGTGCCAGCAGCTTAACCCGGGACAGGGGGTCTTCTGGAAACACCATATATTTT. Its translation is CASSLTRDRGSSGNTIYF. The chain carries TRBV7-8 and TRBJ1-3; 11 positions match TRBD1. The length of the CDR3 is 18 residues. The trim removed 2 bases at V and 1 base at J, leaving 7 bases unmatched. Germline V gene sequence: CDR1 SGHVS, CDR2 FQNEAQ.